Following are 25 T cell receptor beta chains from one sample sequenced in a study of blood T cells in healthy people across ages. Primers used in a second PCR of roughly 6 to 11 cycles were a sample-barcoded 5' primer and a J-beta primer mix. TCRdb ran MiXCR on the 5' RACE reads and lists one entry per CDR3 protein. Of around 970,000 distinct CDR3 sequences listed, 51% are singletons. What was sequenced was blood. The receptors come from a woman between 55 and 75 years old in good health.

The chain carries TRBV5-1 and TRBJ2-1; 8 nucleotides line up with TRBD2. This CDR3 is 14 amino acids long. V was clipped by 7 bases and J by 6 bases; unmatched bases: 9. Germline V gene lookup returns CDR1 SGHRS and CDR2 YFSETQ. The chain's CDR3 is CASRTVAGSNEQFF. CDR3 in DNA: TGCGCCAGCCGAACCGTAGCGGGATCCAATGAGCAGTTCTTC.

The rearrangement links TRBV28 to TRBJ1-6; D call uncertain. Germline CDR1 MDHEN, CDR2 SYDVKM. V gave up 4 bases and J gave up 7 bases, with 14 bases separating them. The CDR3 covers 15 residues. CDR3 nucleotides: TGTGCCAGCAGTTCGCCGGGAACGGGCAATTCACCCCTCCACTTT. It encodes CASSSPGTGNSPLHF. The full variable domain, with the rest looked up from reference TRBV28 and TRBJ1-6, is DVKVTQSSRYLVKRTGEKVFLECVQDMDHENMFWYRQDPGLGLRLIYFSYDVKMKEKGDIPEGYSVSREKKERFSLILESASTNQTSMYLCASSSPGTGNSPLHFGNGTRLTVT.

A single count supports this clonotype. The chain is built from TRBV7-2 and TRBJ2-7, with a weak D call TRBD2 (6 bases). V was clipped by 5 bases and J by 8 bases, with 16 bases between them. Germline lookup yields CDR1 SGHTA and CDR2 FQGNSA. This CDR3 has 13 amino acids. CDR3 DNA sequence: TGTGCCAGCAGCGCGGGACGTGAAAACAAGCAGTACTTC. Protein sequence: CASSAGRENKQYF.

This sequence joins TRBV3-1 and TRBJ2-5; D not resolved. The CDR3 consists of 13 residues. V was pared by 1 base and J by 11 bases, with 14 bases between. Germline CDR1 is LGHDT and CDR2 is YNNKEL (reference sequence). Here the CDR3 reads CASSQGRPYKQYF. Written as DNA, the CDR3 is TGTGCCAGCAGCCAAGGGAGACCCTACAAGCAGTACTTC.

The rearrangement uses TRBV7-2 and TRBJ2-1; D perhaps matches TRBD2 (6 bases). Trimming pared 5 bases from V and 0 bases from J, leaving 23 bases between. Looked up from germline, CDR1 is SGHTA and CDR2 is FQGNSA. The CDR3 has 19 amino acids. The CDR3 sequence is CASSPLPAGSFSSYNEQFF. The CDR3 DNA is TGTGCCAGCAGCCCCCTTCCGGCGGGGAGCTTTAGCTCCTACAATGAGCAGTTCTTC.

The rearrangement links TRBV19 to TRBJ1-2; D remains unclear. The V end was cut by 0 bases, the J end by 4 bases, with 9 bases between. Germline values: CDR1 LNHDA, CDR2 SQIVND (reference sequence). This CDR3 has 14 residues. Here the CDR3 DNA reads TGTGCCAGTAGTATAGATATCTGGTCCTATGGCTACACCTTC. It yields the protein CASSIDIWSYGYTF.

CDR3 DNA: TGTGCCAGCTCACCCCCCGTCGGGGTAGAGGAGCAGTTCTTC. It yields the protein CASSPPVGVEEQFF. The V call is TRBV18, the J call TRBJ2-1, with a tentative D call TRBD2 (5 bases). The CDR3 spans 14 residues. From germline, CDR1 is KGHSH and CDR2 LQKENI. V gave up 3 bases and J gave up 10 bases, with 16 bases separating them.

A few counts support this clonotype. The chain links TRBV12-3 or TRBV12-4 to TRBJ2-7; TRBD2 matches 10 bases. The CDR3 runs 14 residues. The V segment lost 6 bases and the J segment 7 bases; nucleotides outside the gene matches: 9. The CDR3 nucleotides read TGTGCCAGCAGGGGGACTAGCGACTACAATGAGCAGTACTTC. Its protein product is CASRGTSDYNEQYF.

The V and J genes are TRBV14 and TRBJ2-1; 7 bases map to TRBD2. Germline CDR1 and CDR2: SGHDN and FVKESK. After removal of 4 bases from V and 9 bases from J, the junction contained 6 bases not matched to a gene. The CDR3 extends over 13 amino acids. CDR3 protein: CASSPLARGEQFF. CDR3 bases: TGTGCCAGCAGCCCACTAGCGAGAGGTGAGCAGTTCTTC.

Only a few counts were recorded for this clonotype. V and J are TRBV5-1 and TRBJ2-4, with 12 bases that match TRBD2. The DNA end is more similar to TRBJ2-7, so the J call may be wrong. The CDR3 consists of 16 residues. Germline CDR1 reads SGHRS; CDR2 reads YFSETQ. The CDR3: CASSFSRTSGANEQYF. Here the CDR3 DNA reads TGCGCCAGCAGCTTCTCAAGGACTAGCGGGGCTAACGAGCAGTACTTC.

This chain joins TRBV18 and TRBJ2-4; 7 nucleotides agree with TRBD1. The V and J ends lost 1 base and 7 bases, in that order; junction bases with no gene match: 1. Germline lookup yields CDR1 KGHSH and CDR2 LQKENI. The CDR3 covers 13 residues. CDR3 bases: TGTGCCAGCTCACCACAGGGGGCGAACATTCAGTACTTC. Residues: CASSPQGANIQYF.

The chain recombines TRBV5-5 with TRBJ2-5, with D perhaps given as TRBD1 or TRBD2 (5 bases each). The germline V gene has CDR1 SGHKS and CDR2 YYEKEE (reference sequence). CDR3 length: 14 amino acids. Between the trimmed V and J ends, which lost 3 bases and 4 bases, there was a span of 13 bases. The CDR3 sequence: CASSWITGGETQYF. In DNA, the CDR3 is TGTGCCAGCAGCTGGATAACAGGAGGAGAGACCCAGTACTTC. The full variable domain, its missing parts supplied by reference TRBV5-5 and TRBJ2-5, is DAGVTQSPTHLIKTRGQQVTLRCSPISGHKSVSWYQQVLGQGPQFIFQYYEKEERGRGNFPDRFSARQFPNYSSELNVNALLLGDSALYLCASSWITGGETQYFGPGTRLLVL.

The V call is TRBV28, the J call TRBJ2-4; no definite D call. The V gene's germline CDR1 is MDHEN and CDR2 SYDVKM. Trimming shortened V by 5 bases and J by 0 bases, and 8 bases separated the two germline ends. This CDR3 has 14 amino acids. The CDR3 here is CASSVELAKNIQYF. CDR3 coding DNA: TGTGCCAGCAGTGTAGAATTAGCCAAAAACATTCAGTACTTC.

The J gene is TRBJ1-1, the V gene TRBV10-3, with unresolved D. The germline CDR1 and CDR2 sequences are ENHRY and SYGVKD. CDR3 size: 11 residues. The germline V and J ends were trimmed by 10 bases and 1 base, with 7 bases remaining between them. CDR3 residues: CASGRNTEAFF. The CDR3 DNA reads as TGTGCCAGCGGCCGGAACACTGAAGCTTTCTTT.

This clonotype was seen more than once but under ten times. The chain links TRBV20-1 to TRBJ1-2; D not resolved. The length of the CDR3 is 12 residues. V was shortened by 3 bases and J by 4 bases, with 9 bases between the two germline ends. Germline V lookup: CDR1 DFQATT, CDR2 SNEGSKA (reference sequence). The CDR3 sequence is CSARWGIYGYTF. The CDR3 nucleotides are TGCAGTGCTAGGTGGGGAATCTATGGCTACACCTTC.

As DNA, the CDR3 is TGTGCCAGCAGTTTACAGGGGACGCTTGCTAATGAAAAACTGTTTTTT. This codes for CASSLQGTLANEKLFF. V is TRBV6-5 and J is TRBJ1-4; 7 nucleotides align to TRBD1. The CDR3 extends over 16 amino acids. The ends lost 4 bases at V and 3 bases at J; junction bases unmatched: 8. Looked up from germline, CDR1 is MNHEY and CDR2 is SVGAGI.

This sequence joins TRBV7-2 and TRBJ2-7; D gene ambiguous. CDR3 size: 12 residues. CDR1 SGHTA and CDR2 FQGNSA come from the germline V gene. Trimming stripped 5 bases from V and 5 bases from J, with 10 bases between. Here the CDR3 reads CASSASLDEQYF. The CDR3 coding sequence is TGTGCCAGCAGCGCTTCTTTGGACGAGCAGTACTTC.

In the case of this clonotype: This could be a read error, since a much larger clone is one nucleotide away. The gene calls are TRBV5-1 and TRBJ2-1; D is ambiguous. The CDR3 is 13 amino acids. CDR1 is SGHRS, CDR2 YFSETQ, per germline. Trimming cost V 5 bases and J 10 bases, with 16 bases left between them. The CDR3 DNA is TGCGCCAGCAGTCCTAGGACGGAAGCAGAGCAGTTCTTC. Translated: CASSPRTEAEQFF.

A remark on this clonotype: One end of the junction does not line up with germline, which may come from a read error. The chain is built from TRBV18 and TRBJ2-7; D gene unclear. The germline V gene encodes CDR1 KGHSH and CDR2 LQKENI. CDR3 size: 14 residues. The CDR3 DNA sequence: TGTGCCAGCTCCCCCGGCCCCTGGGCCTACGGGCAGTACTTC. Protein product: CASSPGPWAYGQYF.

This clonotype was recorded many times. This CDR3 reads CSVVADTQYF. In DNA form, the CDR3 reads TGCAGCGTTGTTGCTGATACGCAGTATTTT. This chain uses TRBV29-1 with TRBJ2-3; no clear D. CDR3 length: 10 amino acids. Germline CDR1 SQVTM, CDR2 ANQGSEA. The V and J ends lost 4 bases and 6 bases respectively, with 5 bases between them.

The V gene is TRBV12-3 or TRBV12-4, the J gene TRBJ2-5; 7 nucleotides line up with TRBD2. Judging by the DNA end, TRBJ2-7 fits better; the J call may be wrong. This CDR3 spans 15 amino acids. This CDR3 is CASSLLGTAGNEQYF. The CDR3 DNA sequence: TGTGCCAGCAGCCTTTTAGGCACAGCGGGAAACGAGCAGTACTTC.

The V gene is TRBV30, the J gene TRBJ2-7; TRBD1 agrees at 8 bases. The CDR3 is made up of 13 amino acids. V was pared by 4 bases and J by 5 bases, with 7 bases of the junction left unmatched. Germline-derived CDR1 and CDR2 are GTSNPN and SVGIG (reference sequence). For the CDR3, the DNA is TGTGCCTGGAATCCAGGGGGCTTCAACGAGCAGTACTTC. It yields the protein CAWNPGGFNEQYF.

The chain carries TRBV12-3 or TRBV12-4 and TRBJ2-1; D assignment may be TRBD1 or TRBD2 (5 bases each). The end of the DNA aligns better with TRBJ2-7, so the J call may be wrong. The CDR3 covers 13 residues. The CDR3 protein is CASIGDLSDEQYF. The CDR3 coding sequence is TGTGCCAGCATCGGGGACCTGTCCGACGAGCAGTACTTC.

The CDR3 nucleotides are TGTGCCAGCAGCCCTAGGACCCTAGATACGCAGTATTTT. Protein product: CASSPRTLDTQYF. This sequence joins TRBV5-5 and TRBJ2-3, with D uncertain. This CDR3 has 13 amino acids. The V gene's germline CDR1 is SGHKS and CDR2 YYEKEE (reference sequence). Trimming took 4 bases from V and 5 from J, leaving 11 bases between them.

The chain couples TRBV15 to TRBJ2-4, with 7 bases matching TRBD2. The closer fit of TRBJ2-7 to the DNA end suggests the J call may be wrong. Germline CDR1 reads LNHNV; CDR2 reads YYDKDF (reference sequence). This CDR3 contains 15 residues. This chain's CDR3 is CATSRASGMGYEQYF. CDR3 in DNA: TGTGCCACCAGCAGAGCCAGCGGGATGGGGTACGAGCAGTACTTC.